Listed below are T cell receptor beta chains from one sample, sequenced in a study of cytomegalovirus exposure and HLA in healthy donors. Some clones are missing from TCRdb's copy, which holds only in-frame ones; the method was immunoSEQ multiplex PCR. This table holds some 110,000 clones, around 72% found once. Specimen: PBMCs. These receptors all stem from a man aged 25-45 years in good health and CMV-seronegative. CDR3s include the opening cysteine and the closing phenylalanine or tryptophan. D genes are given only for firm matches. Size values are once, few and many counts, or a class for expanded clones, and some rows have none.

abundance,j_gene,d_gene,v_gene,CDR3nt,CDR3aa
.,TRBJ1-5,.,TRBV28,TGTGCCAGCAGGCAGGGAATAGAGCCCCAGCATTTT,CASRQGIEPQHF
.,TRBJ2-3,.,TRBV7-3,TGTGCCAGCAGCTTAATTGGGAGCCCAGATACGCAGTATTTT,CASSLIGSPDTQYF
.,TRBJ2-3,.,TRBV28,TGTGCCATAAAAGGCCGGGAGCCAGATACGCAGTATTTT,CAIKGREPDTQYF
.,TRBJ2-3,TRBD1,TRBV4-1,TGCGCCAGCAGCCAAGAAGGGACAGGGTTGTCAGATACGCAGTATTTT,CASSQEGTGLSDTQYF
.,TRBJ1-2,TRBD1,TRBV27,TGTGCCACCGGGGGACAGGGGAACTATGGCTACACCTTC,CATGGQGNYGYTF
.,TRBJ1-1,TRBD1,TRBV2,TGTGCCAGTTATGGACAGGTGAACACTGAAGCTTTCTTT,CASYGQVNTEAFF
.,TRBJ2-1,.,TRBV9,TGTGCCAGCAGCGGCGGAACAGGGATGGGTTTGAATGAGCAGTTCTTC,CASSGGTGMGLNEQFF
.,TRBJ1-5,.,TRBV18,TGTGCCAGCTCACCCAGACACGATACAGGGAACAATCAGCCCCAGCATTTT,CASSPRHDTGNNQPQHF
.,TRBJ2-5,.,TRBV7-9,TGTGCCAGCAGCCGGTTACCACCAGAGACCCAGTACTTC,CASSRLPPETQYF
.,TRBJ2-2,.,TRBV19,TGTGCCAGCCGGGGGAACGCCGGGGAGCTGTTTTTT,CASRGNAGELFF
.,TRBJ2-1,.,TRBV19,TGTGCCAGTAGTATAGAGACAGGAACCTACAATGAGCAGTTCTTC,CASSIETGTYNEQFF
.,TRBJ2-7,TRBD1,TRBV30,TGTGCCTGGACCGGGACAGTCCCCTACGAGCAGTACTTC,CAWTGTVPYEQYF
.,TRBJ1-2,.,TRBV5-4,TGTGCCAGCAGCCTGGGGGTGGGGGCGTTAGACTATGGCTACACCTTC,CASSLGVGALDYGYTF
.,TRBJ1-2,.,TRBV30,TGTGCCTGGAGTGTAGGCAGGGGATATGGCTACACCTTC,CAWSVGRGYGYTF
few,TRBJ2-7,.,TRBV11-2,TGTGCCAGCAGCCCCGGGGACTCAGGAGTAGGGCAGTACTTC,CASSPGDSGVGQYF
.,TRBJ2-7,TRBD1,TRBV5-4,TGTGCCAGCAGTGGACAGGTCTCCTACGAGCAGTACTTC,CASSGQVSYEQYF